This TCR beta chain was profiled in a study of T-cell memory formation after mild COVID-19. Study-wide findings and caveats: There were some responding clones in pre-infection memory, which suggested that cross-reactive memory had joined. For contracting clones, CD4+ ones sat mainly in CM and EM, CD8+ in EMRA.

CDR1 is MGHRA, CDR2 YSYEKL, per germline. Trimming pared 0 bases from V and 6 bases from J, leaving 15 bases between. The CDR3 length is 15 residues. One entry per CDR3 protein, called by TCRdb with MiXCR from the 5' RACE reads. The sample lists around 310,000 distinct CDR3 sequences, less than 20% occurring once. As concerns this clonotype: No antigen is known for it.

The sample was PBMCs or a T cell subset sorted from them (not recorded which). The clonotype was recovered from a man aged 18 to 35 who had mild COVID-19 (a few samples of this study predate the infection). Cell type and time point are not known. The chain uses TRBV4-1 and TRBJ2-7; perhaps TRBD2 as D (7 bases). The CDR3 bases are TGCGCCAGCAGCCAAGATCTTGGGAGGGGGGCCGAGCAGTACTTC. Its protein product is CASSQDLGRGAEQYF.